The clone carrying this T cell receptor (beta chain) was counted only a few times. This sample is drawn from a study of low-dose radiotherapy and immunotherapy resistance in tumors. Overall study context: Both drugs were delivered intravenously to patients (nivolumab 240 mg every two weeks and ipilimumab 1 mg/kg every six weeks).

Primers targeting TRAV and TRBV primed first-strand cDNA, covering alpha and beta chains. For amplifying TCRs, the PCR ran for around 20 cycles with Phusion, which was used together with a constant-region primer and the adapter on the V primers. Each CDR3 protein gets one entry after TCRdb re-called the reads with MiXCR. The sample has 65,000 to 90,000 distinct CDR3 sequences, under 20% seen once; the top ten hold about 5.9%. The time point denotes: before trial treatment. Tumors of eligible patients were advanced, solid and lacking tumor-infiltrating lymphocytes. The sample was PBMCs, taken before treatment. This clonotype was sampled from a male donor with prostate cancer.

CDR3 in DNA: TGTGCCAGTAGTGACCCAATCCGACAGGGGTTCTCTGGGGCCAACGTCCTGACTTTC. Translating it yields CASSDPIRQGFSGANVLTF. The rearrangement joins TRBV19 to TRBJ2-6; TRBD1 matches at 8 bases. This CDR3 is 19 amino acids long. V shed 5 bases, J shed 0 bases, and the junction held 12 bases outside the gene matches. Germline V gene lookup returns CDR1 LNHDA and CDR2 SQIVND (reference sequence).